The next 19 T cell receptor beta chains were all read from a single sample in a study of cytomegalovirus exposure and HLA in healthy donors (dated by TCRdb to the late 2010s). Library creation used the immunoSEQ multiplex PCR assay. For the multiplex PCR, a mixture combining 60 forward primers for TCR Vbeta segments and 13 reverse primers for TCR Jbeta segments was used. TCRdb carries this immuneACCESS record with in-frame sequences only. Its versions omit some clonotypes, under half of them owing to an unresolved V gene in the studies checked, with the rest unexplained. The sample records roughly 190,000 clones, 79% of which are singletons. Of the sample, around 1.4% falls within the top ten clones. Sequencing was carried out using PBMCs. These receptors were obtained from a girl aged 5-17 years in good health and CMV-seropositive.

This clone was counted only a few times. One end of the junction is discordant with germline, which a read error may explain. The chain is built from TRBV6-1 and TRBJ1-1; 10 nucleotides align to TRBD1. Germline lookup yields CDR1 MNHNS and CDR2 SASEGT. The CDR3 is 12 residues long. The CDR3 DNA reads TGTGCCAGCGGTGAGGGACAGGGGTTAGCTTTCTTT. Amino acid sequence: CASGEGQGLAFF.

CDR3 sequence: CASSLAPGGWTYEQYF. CDR3 DNA sequence: TGTGCCAGCAGCTTAGCGCCAGGGGGATGGACCTACGAGCAGTACTTC. The rearrangement links TRBV7-2 to TRBJ2-7; 7 bases fit TRBD1. With 0 bases clipped from V and 2 bases from J, the junction kept 7 bases outside the gene matches. The CDR3 totals 16 residues. CDR1 is SGHTA, CDR2 FQGNSA, per germline.

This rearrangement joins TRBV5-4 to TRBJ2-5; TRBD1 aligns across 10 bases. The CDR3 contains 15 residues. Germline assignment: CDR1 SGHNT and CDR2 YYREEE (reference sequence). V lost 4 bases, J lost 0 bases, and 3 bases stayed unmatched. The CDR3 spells CASSRDRGDQETQYF. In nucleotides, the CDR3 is TGTGCCAGCAGCCGGGACAGGGGAGACCAAGAGACCCAGTACTTC.

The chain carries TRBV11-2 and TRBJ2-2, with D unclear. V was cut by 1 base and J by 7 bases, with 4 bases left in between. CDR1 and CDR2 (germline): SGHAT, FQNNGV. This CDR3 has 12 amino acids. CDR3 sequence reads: CASSLAGGELFF. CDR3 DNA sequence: TGTGCCAGCAGCTTAGCGGGCGGGGAGCTGTTTTTT.

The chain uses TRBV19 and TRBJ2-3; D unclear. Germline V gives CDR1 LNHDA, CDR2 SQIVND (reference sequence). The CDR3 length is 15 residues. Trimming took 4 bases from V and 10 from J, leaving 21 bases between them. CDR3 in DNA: TGTGCCAGTAGTAAAATGACTTGGCCCCAGTATCCGCAGTATTTT. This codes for CASSKMTWPQYPQYF.

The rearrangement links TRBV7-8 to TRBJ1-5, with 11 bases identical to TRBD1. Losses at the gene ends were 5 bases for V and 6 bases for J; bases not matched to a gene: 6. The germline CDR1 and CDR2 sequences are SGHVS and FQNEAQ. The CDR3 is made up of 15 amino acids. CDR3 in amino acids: CASSGTGGVIQPQHF. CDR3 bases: TGTGCCAGCAGCGGGACAGGGGGAGTAATTCAGCCCCAGCATTTT. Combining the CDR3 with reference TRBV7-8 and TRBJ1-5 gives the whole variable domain GAGVSQSPRYKVAKRGQDVALRCDPISGHVSLFWYQQALGQGPEFLTYFQNEAQLDKSGLPSDRFFAERPEGSVSTLKIQRTQQEDSAVYLCASSGTGGVIQPQHFGDGTRLSIL.

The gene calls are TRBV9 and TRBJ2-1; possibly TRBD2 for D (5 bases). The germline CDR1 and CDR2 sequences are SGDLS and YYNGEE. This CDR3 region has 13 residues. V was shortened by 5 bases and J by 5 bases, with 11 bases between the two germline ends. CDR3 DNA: TGTGCCAGCAGTCCCGGACTTAACAATGAGCAGTTCTTC. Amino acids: CASSPGLNNEQFF.

The CDR3 reads CASIHVAGSEAFF. The CDR3 region has the DNA TGTGCCAGCATCCATGTAGCCGGGAGCGAAGCTTTCTTT. This chain uses TRBV6-5 with TRBJ1-1; D remains unclear. CDR1 is MNHEY and CDR2 is SVGAGI in the germline V gene. V gave up 7 bases and J gave up 8 bases, with 17 bases separating them. This CDR3 has 13 amino acids.

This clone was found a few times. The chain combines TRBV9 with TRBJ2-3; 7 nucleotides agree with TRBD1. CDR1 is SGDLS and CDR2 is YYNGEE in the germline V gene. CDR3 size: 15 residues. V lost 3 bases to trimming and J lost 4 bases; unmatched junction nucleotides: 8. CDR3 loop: CASSASTRGPDTQYF. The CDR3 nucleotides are TGTGCCAGCAGCGCCTCAACTAGGGGGCCAGATACGCAGTATTTT.

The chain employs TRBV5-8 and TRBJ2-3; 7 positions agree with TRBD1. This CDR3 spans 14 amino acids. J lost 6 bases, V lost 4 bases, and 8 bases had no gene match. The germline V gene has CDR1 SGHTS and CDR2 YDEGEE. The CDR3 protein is CASSPTGVEDTQYF. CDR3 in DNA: TGTGCCAGCAGCCCTACAGGGGTCGAGGATACGCAGTATTTT.

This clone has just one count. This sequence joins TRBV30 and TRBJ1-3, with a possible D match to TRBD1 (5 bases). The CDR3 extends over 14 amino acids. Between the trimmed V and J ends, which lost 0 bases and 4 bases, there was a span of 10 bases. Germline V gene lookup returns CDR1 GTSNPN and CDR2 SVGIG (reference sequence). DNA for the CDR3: TGTGCCTGGAGTGTGGGCAGGGTCGGAAACACCATATATTTT. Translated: CAWSVGRVGNTIYF.

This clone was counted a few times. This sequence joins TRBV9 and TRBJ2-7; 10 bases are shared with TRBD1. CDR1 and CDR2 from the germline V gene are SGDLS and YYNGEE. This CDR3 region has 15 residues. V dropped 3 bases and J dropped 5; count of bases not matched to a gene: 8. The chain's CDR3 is CASSGTGTGEDEQYF. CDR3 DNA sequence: TGTGCCAGCAGCGGTACCGGGACAGGGGAGGACGAGCAGTACTTC.

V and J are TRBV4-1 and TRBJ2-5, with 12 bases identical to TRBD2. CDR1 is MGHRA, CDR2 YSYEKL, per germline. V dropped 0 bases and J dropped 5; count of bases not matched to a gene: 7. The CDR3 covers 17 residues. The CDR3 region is CASSQDPTSGGRETQYF. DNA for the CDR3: TGCGCCAGCAGCCAAGATCCGACTAGCGGGGGCCGGGAGACCCAGTACTTC.

Written as DNA, the CDR3 is TGTGCCAGCAGCACCAGACAGGGAACGAACACTGAAGCTTTCTTT. Translating it yields CASSTRQGTNTEAFF. The chain links TRBV7-8 to TRBJ1-1; 7 bases map to TRBD1. The ends lost 5 bases at V and 1 base at J; junction bases unmatched: 7. There are 15 residues in the CDR3. Germline CDR1 SGHVS, CDR2 FQNEAQ.

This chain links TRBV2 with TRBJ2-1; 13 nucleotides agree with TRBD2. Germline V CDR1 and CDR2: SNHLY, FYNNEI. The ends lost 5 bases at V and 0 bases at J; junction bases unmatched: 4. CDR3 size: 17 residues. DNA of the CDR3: TGTGCCAGCAGTCAGACTAGCGGGGGGAGCTCCTACAATGAGCAGTTCTTC. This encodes CASSQTSGGSSYNEQFF.

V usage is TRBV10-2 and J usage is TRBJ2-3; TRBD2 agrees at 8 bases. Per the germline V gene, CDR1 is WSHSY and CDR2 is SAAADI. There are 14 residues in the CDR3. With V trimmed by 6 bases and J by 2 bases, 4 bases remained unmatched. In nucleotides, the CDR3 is TGCGCCAGCAGAAGAGCGGGGGCCACAGATACGCAGTATTTT. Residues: CASRRAGATDTQYF.

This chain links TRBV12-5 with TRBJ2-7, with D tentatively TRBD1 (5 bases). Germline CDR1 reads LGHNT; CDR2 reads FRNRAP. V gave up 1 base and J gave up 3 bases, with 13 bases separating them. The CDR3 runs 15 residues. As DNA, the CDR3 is TGTGCTAGTGGTTTGGGGGGCCTGTCCCTCTACGAGCAGTACTTC. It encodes CASGLGGLSLYEQYF. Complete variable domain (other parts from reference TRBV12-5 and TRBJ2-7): DARVTQTPRHKVTEMGQEVTMRCQPILGHNTVFWYRQTMMQGLELLAYFRNRAPLDDSGMPKDRFSAEMPDATLATLKIQPSEPRDSAVYFCASGLGGLSLYEQYFGPGTRLTVT.

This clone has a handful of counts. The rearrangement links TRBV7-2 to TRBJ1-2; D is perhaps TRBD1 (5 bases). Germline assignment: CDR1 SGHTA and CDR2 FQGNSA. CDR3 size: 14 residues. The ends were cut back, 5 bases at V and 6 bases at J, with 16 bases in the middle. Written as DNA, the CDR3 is TGTGCCAGCAGCCGCCCGACAGTGGGGAATGGCTACACCTTC. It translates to CASSRPTVGNGYTF.

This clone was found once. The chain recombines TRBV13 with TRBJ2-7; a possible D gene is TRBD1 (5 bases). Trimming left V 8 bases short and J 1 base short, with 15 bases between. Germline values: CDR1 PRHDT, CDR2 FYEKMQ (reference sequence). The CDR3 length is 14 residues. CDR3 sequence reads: CASRVQGKSYEQYF. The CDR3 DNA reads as TGTGCCAGCCGGGTCCAGGGAAAATCCTACGAGCAGTACTTC.